The 7 T cell receptor beta chains below were found in one sample sequenced in a study of T-cell reconstitution after alpha-beta-depleted transplantation in children. The library targeted TCRbeta and was prepared with unique molecular identifiers. TCRdb redid the calling of the PCR reads with MiXCR, one entry per CDR3 protein. The table shows about 590,000 distinct CDR3 sequences, with 10% to 15% occurring only once. Sequencing was performed on PBMCs, mostly from graft donor cells, taken 360 days after TCRalphabeta/CD19-depleted stem cell transplant. These receptors all come from a male patient younger than 18 who had a stem cell transplant for acute myeloid leukemia, so the T cells may come from the graft donor.

This chain joins TRBV18 and TRBJ2-3; D is undetermined. V was trimmed by 3 bases and J by 2 bases, leaving 9 bases between them. Germline CDR1 reads KGHSH; CDR2 reads LQKENI. The CDR3 length is 14 residues. The CDR3 loop reads CASSPQGPTDTQYF. CDR3 nucleotides: TGTGCCAGCTCACCCCAAGGTCCCACAGATACGCAGTATTTT.

The chain has TRBV19 and TRBJ1-5; D might be TRBD1 (5 bases). Germline loops: CDR1 LNHDA, CDR2 SQIVND (reference sequence). V lost 7 bases and J 1 base, leaving 11 bases between the germline ends. The CDR3 extends over 14 amino acids. CDR3 amino acids: CASKRGDSNQPQHF. The CDR3 region has the DNA TGTGCCAGTAAACGGGGGGACAGCAATCAGCCCCAGCATTTT. Full variable domain (missing parts from reference TRBV19 and TRBJ1-5): DGGITQSPKYLFRKEGQNVTLSCEQNLNHDAMYWYRQDPGQGLRLIYYSQIVNDFQKGDIAEGYSVSREKKESFPLTVTSAQKNPTAFYLCASKRGDSNQPQHFGDGTRLSIL.

This rearrangement joins TRBV10-3 to TRBJ2-7, with D tentatively TRBD2 (6 bases). Trimming pared 2 bases from V and 4 bases from J, leaving 15 bases between. This CDR3 has 15 amino acids. Germline assignment: CDR1 ENHRY and CDR2 SYGVKD. This CDR3 reads CAISERVGGVYEQYF. The CDR3 region has the DNA TGTGCCATCAGTGAGAGGGTGGGAGGCGTGTACGAGCAGTACTTC.

In this sample, this clonotype turned up a few times. The CDR3 reads CASSLEQAVKNYGYTF. The CDR3 DNA follows: TGTGCCAGCAGCTTGGAACAGGCCGTAAAAAACTATGGCTACACCTTC. The V call is TRBV5-5, the J call TRBJ1-2; possible D gene TRBD1, 5 bases. Germline V lookup: CDR1 SGHKS, CDR2 YYEKEE (reference sequence). V lost 0 bases and J 2 bases, leaving 14 bases between the germline ends. The CDR3 runs to 16 residues.

In this sample, this clonotype turned up a few times. The chain employs TRBV9 and TRBJ2-6; D call uncertain. The CDR3 is made up of 17 amino acids. Germline loops: CDR1 SGDLS, CDR2 YYNGEE. V was pared by 0 bases and J by 3 bases, with 13 bases between. The CDR3 region has the DNA TGTGCCAGCAGCGTAGAGAGACTCCCTTTTGGGGCCAACGTCCTGACTTTC. Its translation is CASSVERLPFGANVLTF.

This clonotype appeared a few times. This sequence joins TRBV12-5 and TRBJ2-7, with D tentatively TRBD1 (5 bases). The V and J ends lost 7 bases and 2 bases respectively, with 15 bases between them. Per the germline V gene, CDR1 is LGHNT and CDR2 is FRNRAP. This CDR3 contains 14 residues. The CDR3, as DNA: TGTGCTAGTGCCCTGGGTCAGGGTCCCTACGAGCAGTACTTC. This gives the protein CASALGQGPYEQYF. Full variable domain (missing parts from reference TRBV12-5 and TRBJ2-7): DARVTQTPRHKVTEMGQEVTMRCQPILGHNTVFWYRQTMMQGLELLAYFRNRAPLDDSGMPKDRFSAEMPDATLATLKIQPSEPRDSAVYFCASALGQGPYEQYFGPGTRLTVT.

This clonotype was detected ten times or more. The V and J genes are TRBV4-3 and TRBJ2-3; D tentatively reads TRBD1 or TRBD2 (5 bases each). The germline CDR1 and CDR2 sequences are LGHNA and YSLEER. The CDR3 runs 17 residues. V lost 1 base and J 0 bases, leaving 14 bases between the germline ends. The CDR3 loop reads CASSQGPLGTSTDTQYF. The DNA for the CDR3 is TGCGCCAGCAGCCAAGGCCCGCTGGGGACCAGCACAGATACGCAGTATTTT.